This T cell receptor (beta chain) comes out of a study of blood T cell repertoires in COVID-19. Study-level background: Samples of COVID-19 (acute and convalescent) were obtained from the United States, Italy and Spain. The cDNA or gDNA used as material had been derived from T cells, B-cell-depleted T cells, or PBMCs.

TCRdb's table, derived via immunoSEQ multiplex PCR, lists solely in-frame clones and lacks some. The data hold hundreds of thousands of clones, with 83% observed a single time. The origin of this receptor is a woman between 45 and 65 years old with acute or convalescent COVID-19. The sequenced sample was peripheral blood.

CDR3 in amino acids: CASSFAPGQGITYF. The CDR3 nucleotides read TGCGCCAGCAGCTTTGCCCCGGGACAGGGGATTACGTACTTC. The chain has TRBV5-1 and TRBJ2-4, with 10 bases fitting TRBD1. The germline gives CDR1 SGHRS, CDR2 YFSETQ. V lost 2 bases, J lost 15 bases, and 11 bases stayed unmatched. This CDR3 is 14 amino acids long.